This TCR beta chain was profiled in a study of blood T cell repertoires in COVID-19. Study at large: Acute and convalescent COVID-19 samples came from the United States, Italy and Spain.

The CDR3 is 14 residues long. V was pared by 5 bases and J by 5 bases, with 16 bases between. Per the germline V gene, CDR1 is SEHNR and CDR2 is FQNEAQ (reference sequence). TCRdb's copy holds only in-frame clones and misses some; the assay was immunoSEQ multiplex PCR. This table holds some 290,000 clones, approximately 87% found once. This rearrangement joins TRBV7-9 to TRBJ2-7; a weak D match, TRBD2 (6 bases). The material sequenced was peripheral blood. The receptor was isolated from a woman in her 30s with COVID-19, enrolled during active disease. The CDR3 reads CASSPVTSLNEQYF. CDR3 coding DNA: TGTGCCAGCAGCCCAGTAACTAGCTTGAACGAGCAGTACTTC.